The clone carrying this TCR beta chain was seen repeatedly, ten times or more. Its antigen is unidentified. CDR3-region Arm-PCR and iRepertoire HTBI primers produced the TCR beta libraries. TCRdb fed the multiplex PCR reads into MiXCR, producing one record per CDR3 protein. The table records more than 300,000 distinct CDR3 sequences, over 9.5% of them present only once. Time point of the sample: newly diagnosed GD, antithyroid drugs for less than 3 months. Following extraction of RNA from PBMCs, that RNA was used to make the TCR library. Graves' disease was diagnosed by American Thyroid Association guidelines. Roughly 9 milliliters of peripheral blood went into EDTA tubes. This specimen belongs to a study of regulatory T cells in long-lasting Graves disease. General study results and limits: TCR diversity was lower in persistent than newly diagnosed Graves' disease.

Trimming removed 2 bases from V and 5 bases from J; junction bases left unmatched: 5. This CDR3 contains 15 residues. The same specimen was also included in a second study, on T cells in Graves' hyperthyroidism and ophthalmopathy. That source notes: HTBI primers drove first-round RT-PCR of the TCR CDR3.

The V call is TRBV12-3 or TRBV12-4, the J call TRBJ2-5; 10 bases align to TRBD2. The sequence came from a woman younger than 35 with Graves disease. The sequences come from peripheral blood mononuclear cells (PBMCs), collected at new diagnosis, from a patient treated with antithyroid drugs. This chain's CDR3 is CASSLFSGGFETQYF. In nucleotides, the CDR3 is TGTGCCAGCAGTTTATTTAGCGGGGGGTTCGAGACCCAGTACTTC.